This is a list of T cell receptor beta chains from one sample in a study of T cell responses to AZD1222 COVID-19 vaccine. The table came from immunoSEQ multiplex PCR; TCRdb's copy has only in-frame clones and leaves some out. Seen here are roughly 150,000 clones, around 93% observed once, and the top ten hold around 6.5%. Sequencing was performed on peripheral blood, taken 28 days after the second AZD1222 dose. Receptor source: an adult who received the AZD1222 COVID-19 vaccine. CDR3s include the opening cysteine and the closing phenylalanine or tryptophan. The order of the fields is J gene, V gene, clone size, D gene, CDR3 DNA, CDR3 protein. The D gene is left open where the match is weak. For some rows the clone size is stated as once, few or many, or as a class when expanded; others skip it.

TRBJ1-2	TRBV7-2	.	TRBD1	TGTGCCAGCAGCTCACAGGGGGCTCTTGGCTACACCTTC	CASSSQGALGYTF
TRBJ1-5	TRBV28	.	.	TGTGCCAGCAGTTTCTATTCTGATAGCAATCAGCCCCAGCATTTT	CASSFYSDSNQPQHF
TRBJ1-5	TRBV30	.	.	TGTGCCTGGGGAAAAGTCCATAGCAATCAGCCCCAGCATTTT	CAWGKVHSNQPQHF
TRBJ1-1	TRBV12-3/TRBV12-4	.	.	TGTGCCAGCAGCCTGACAGAGAACACTGAAGCTTTCTTT	CASSLTENTEAFF
TRBJ1-1	TRBV19	.	.	TGTGCCAGTAGCGGAACTGAAGCTTTCTTT	CASSGTEAFF
TRBJ2-3	TRBV24-1	.	TRBD1	TGTGCCACCAGTGATCCCAAAACCGGGACAGGGGCAGATACGCAGTATTTT	CATSDPKTGTGADTQYF
TRBJ1-1	TRBV30	many	.	TGTGCCTGGGCCGTCAGTACTGAAGCTTTCTTT	CAWAVSTEAFF
TRBJ2-5	TRBV5-4	.	.	TGTGCCAGCAGCTTACGACAGGGGCTAGCGGGGACCCAGTACTTC	CASSLRQGLAGTQYF
TRBJ2-7	TRBV6-5	.	TRBD1	TGTGCCAGCAGTACAACGCCGGGACAGGGTTACGAGCAGTACTTC	CASSTTPGQGYEQYF
TRBJ1-3	TRBV12-3/TRBV12-4	.	.	TGTGCCAGCAGTTCATTTAGCATTACGAATTTT	CASSSFSITNF
TRBJ2-7	TRBV7-9	few	TRBD1	TGTGCCAGCAGCCCAAGACAGGGGGCCTACGAGCAGTACTTC	CASSPRQGAYEQYF
TRBJ2-4	TRBV21-1	.	.	TGTGCCAGCAGCAAAGGGGCAGGGAATATCGTCGGCAAAAACATTCAGTACTTC	CASSKGAGNIVGKNIQYF
TRBJ1-3	TRBV5-6	.	TRBD1	TGTGCCAGCAGCTTAATAGGACAGGTTACTGGAAACACCATATATTTT	CASSLIGQVTGNTIYF
TRBJ2-5	TRBV16	.	.	TGTGCCAGCAGCGAACTGAGACAAGAGACCCAGTACTTC	CASSELRQETQYF
TRBJ1-6	TRBV7-3	.	.	TGTGCCAGCAGAGCGGGGCCTAATTCACCCCTCCACTTT	CASRAGPNSPLHF
TRBJ1-1	TRBV11-3	.	.	TGTGCCAGCAGCTTATCAAATCCGGGAGGGGAAGCTTTCTTT	CASSLSNPGGEAFF
TRBJ1-1	TRBV5-1	.	.	TGCGCCAGCACATCAAGGGGGGACACCGCCACTGAAGCTTTCTTT	CASTSRGDTATEAFF
TRBJ1-2	TRBV11-3	.	.	TGTGCCAGCAGCTTAGCGGGGAGAAGGCATGATGGCTACACCTTC	CASSLAGRRHDGYTF
TRBJ2-2	TRBV6-4	few	.	TGTGCCAGCAGTGACTCCACGAACACCGGGGAGCTGTTTTTT	CASSDSTNTGELFF
TRBJ2-1	TRBV2	once	TRBD2	TGTGCCAGCAGTGAACGCGGGGGGGAGTACAATGAGCAGTTCTTC	CASSERGGEYNEQFF